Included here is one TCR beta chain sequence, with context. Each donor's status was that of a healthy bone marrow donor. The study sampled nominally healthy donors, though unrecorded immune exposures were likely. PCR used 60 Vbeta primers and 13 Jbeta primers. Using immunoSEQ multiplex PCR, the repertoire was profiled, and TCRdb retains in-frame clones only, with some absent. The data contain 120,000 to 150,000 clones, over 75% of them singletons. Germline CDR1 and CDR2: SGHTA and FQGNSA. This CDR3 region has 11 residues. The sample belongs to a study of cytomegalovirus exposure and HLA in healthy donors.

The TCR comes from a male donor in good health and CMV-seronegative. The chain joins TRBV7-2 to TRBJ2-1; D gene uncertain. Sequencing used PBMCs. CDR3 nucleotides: TGTGCGACTCGATCCTACAATGAGCAGTTCTTC. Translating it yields CATRSYNEQFF.